One sample yielded the 14 T cell receptor beta chains listed below, sequenced in a study of Graves' ophthalmopathy and Graves' hyperthyroidism. CDR3 regions of TCR beta were amplified from RNA transcripts. In the first round, RT-PCR was carried out with HTBI primers, and a multiplex PCR formed the second round. TCRdb re-called the multiplex PCR reads with MiXCR, one entry per CDR3 protein. The sample consists of 660,000 or so distinct CDR3 sequences, roughly 41% of them appearing once. The sequencing input was peripheral blood. The receptor source for this set is an adult man with Graves' ophthalmopathy.

There are many counts of this clonotype. The chain has TRBV2 and TRBJ2-7, with 12 bases fitting TRBD2. The CDR3 loop spans 15 amino acids. The V gene end was trimmed by 6 bases and the J gene end by 3 bases; junction bases not matched to a gene: 6. CDR1 SNHLY and CDR2 FYNNEI come from the germline V gene. The CDR3 sequence: CASSQLAGGYYEQYF. DNA of the CDR3: TGTGCCAGCAGCCAACTAGCGGGAGGTTACTACGAGCAGTACTTC.

This clonotype was seen only once. With a much larger clone just one base away, this may be a read error. This chain connects TRBV7-2 to TRBJ2-2, with TRBD1 as a possible D gene (6 bases). Between the trimmed V and J ends, which lost 4 bases and 4 bases, there was a span of 13 bases. Germline V gene data show CDR1 as SGHTA and CDR2 as FQGNSA. The CDR3 sequence is 15 residues long. The CDR3 bases are TGTGCCAGCAGCTCCCCCCGGACAGTCACCGGGGAGCTGTTTTTT. Protein sequence: CASSSPRTVTGELFF.

This CDR3 reads CASSLSRPGDNEQFF. CDR3 in DNA: TGTGCCAGCAGCTTATCGAGGCCCGGAGACAATGAGCAGTTCTTC. The chain combines TRBV7-9 with TRBJ2-1; D is unclear. V lost 2 bases to trimming and J lost 5 bases, with 13 bases between them. This CDR3 is 15 amino acids long. Germline lookup yields CDR1 SEHNR and CDR2 FQNEAQ (reference sequence).

V is TRBV6-6 and J is TRBJ2-3; no definite D call. Germline V gene sequence: CDR1 MNHNY, CDR2 SVGAGI (reference sequence). Deletions cut 8 bases from V and 8 bases from J, with 11 bases between. CDR3 length: 11 residues. The CDR3 protein is CASGFSGTQYF. The CDR3 DNA sequence: TGTGCCAGCGGTTTCTCGGGTACGCAGTATTTT.

Points on this clonotype: Because the CDR3 is missing its conserved closing phenylalanine or tryptophan, this is likely a read error. The rearrangement joins TRBV10-3 to TRBJ2-7; TRBD1 aligns across 9 bases. Germline V CDR1 and CDR2: ENHRY, SYGVKD. The CDR3 has 14 amino acids. CDR3 nucleotides: TGTGCCAGCAGTCCCGGGACAGGGTTCTACGAGCAGTACCTC. Its translation is CASSPGTGFYEQYL.

This clonotype was recorded at least ten times. The V gene is TRBV6-4, the J gene TRBJ1-6; the D gene is possibly TRBD1 (5 bases). The germline V gene encodes CDR1 MRHNA and CDR2 SNTAGT. CDR3 length: 13 amino acids. With 3 bases removed from V and 5 bases from J, the gap between germline ends came to 5 bases. Here the CDR3 DNA reads TGTGCCAGCAGTGAGGGGGATAATTCACCCCTCCACTTT. The encoded protein is CASSEGDNSPLHF.

This clonotype appeared many times. The chain links TRBV6-5 to TRBJ1-2; a weak D match, TRBD1 (5 bases). V lost 0 bases, J lost 4 bases, and 9 bases lay in between. Germline values: CDR1 MNHEY, CDR2 SVGAGI. The CDR3 covers 14 residues. The CDR3 DNA reads TGTGCCAGCAGTTACTCGATTACAGGCTATGGCTACACCTTC. It specifies CASSYSITGYGYTF.

Regarding this clonotype: This sequence may be a read error, since a much larger clone differs from it by one base. The genes are TRBV10-3 and TRBJ2-5; unclear D gene. CDR1 is ENHRY and CDR2 is SYGVKD in the germline V gene. The CDR3 consists of 14 residues. CDR3 protein: CASSHGQEEETQYF. CDR3 bases: TGTGCCAGCAGTCACGGGCAGGAAGAAGAGACCCAGTACTTC.

This clonotype was counted only a few times. V is TRBV10-2 and J is TRBJ2-3, with 11 bases matching TRBD2. Germline lookup yields CDR1 WSHSY and CDR2 SAAADI. With 5 bases clipped from V and 2 bases from J, the junction kept 3 bases outside the gene matches. This CDR3 is built from 15 residues. The CDR3 DNA reads TGCGCCAGCAGTTATAGCGGGGGGGCCACAGATACGCAGTATTTT. Its translation: CASSYSGGATDTQYF.

V and J are TRBV10-3 and TRBJ2-1; the D gene is possibly TRBD2 (5 bases). The V and J ends lost 6 bases and 7 bases respectively, with 13 bases between them. Looked up from germline, CDR1 is ENHRY and CDR2 is SYGVKD. The CDR3 runs to 13 residues. CDR3 sequence (DNA): TGTGCCATCAGGGAGCCGGGGTCGAATGAGCAGTTCTTC. Its translation: CAIREPGSNEQFF.

This clonotype has more than one count but fewer than ten. The chain links TRBV27 to TRBJ2-1; 8 positions match TRBD1. V was pared by 5 bases and J by 6 bases, with 3 bases of the junction left unmatched. Germline values: CDR1 MNHEY, CDR2 SMNVEV (reference sequence). The CDR3 is made up of 13 amino acids. CDR3 sequence: CASSGQGTNEQFF. DNA of the CDR3: TGTGCCAGCAGTGGACAGGGTACCAATGAGCAGTTCTTC.

This rearrangement joins TRBV7-8 to TRBJ1-4, with TRBD1 as a possible D gene (5 bases). Germline V gene data show CDR1 as SGHVS and CDR2 as FQNEAQ. The CDR3 is 14 amino acids. V was shortened by 4 bases and J by 8 bases, with 14 bases between the two germline ends. CDR3 residues: CASSYLRQREKLFF. CDR3 coding DNA: TGTGCCAGCAGCTACCTACGACAGCGGGAAAAACTGTTTTTT.

This clonotype was counted between two and nine times. The V and J genes are TRBV6-1 and TRBJ1-2; D not resolved. This CDR3 has 12 residues. Germline values: CDR1 MNHNS, CDR2 SASEGT. Trimming removed 9 bases from V and 1 base from J, with 9 bases in between. The CDR3 loop is CASIAVNYGYTF. CDR3 coding DNA: TGTGCCAGTATCGCCGTTAACTATGGCTACACCTTC.

The V and J genes are TRBV20-1 and TRBJ2-6; D ambiguous. V lost 1 base and J lost 4, with 8 bases in between. This CDR3 has 14 residues. Germline V gene data show CDR1 as DFQATT and CDR2 as SNEGSKA (reference sequence). CDR3 bases: TGCAGTGCTAGAGGAGTGGAAGGGGCCAACGTCCTGACTTTC. It yields the protein CSARGVEGANVLTF.